The 31 T cell receptor beta chains below were found in one sample sequenced in a study of cytomegalovirus exposure and HLA in healthy donors. Produced via immunoSEQ multiplex PCR; TCRdb's table is partial and in-frame only. The sample carries roughly 68,000 clones, around 95% recorded once. Material: PBMCs. The receptors derive from a man between 18 and 35 years old in good health and CMV-seronegative.

This clone was recorded once. The gene calls are TRBV4-1 and TRBJ2-1; 7 bases fit TRBD2. This CDR3 is 16 amino acids long. The V gene end was trimmed by 1 base and the J gene end by 4 bases; junction bases not matched to a gene: 7. CDR1 and CDR2 from the germline V gene are MGHRA and YSYEKL. The CDR3 reads CASSQGLAPEYNEQFF. The CDR3 DNA reads TGCGCCAGCAGCCAAGGACTAGCCCCGGAATACAATGAGCAGTTCTTC.

This chain links TRBV6-1 with TRBJ2-1; possibly TRBD2 for D (5 bases). V was shortened by 2 bases and J by 3 bases, with 11 bases between the two germline ends. This CDR3 spans 15 amino acids. Germline V gives CDR1 MNHNS, CDR2 SASEGT. The CDR3 DNA reads TGTGCCAGCAGTGAAAACAACGGGGTCTACAATGAGCAGTTCTTC. Protein sequence: CASSENNGVYNEQFF.

The chain links TRBV18 to TRBJ2-3; TRBD1 is a possible D gene (6 bases). The V end lost 0 bases, the J end lost 6 bases, and 10 bases lay between the germline ends. The CDR3 loop spans 14 amino acids. Per the germline V gene, CDR1 is KGHSH and CDR2 is LQKENI. CDR3 bases: TGTGCCAGCTCACCACCGGACAGTGGGGATACGCAGTATTTT. It encodes CASSPPDSGDTQYF.

CDR3 in amino acids: CATSTGGVDQPQHF. The CDR3 bases are TGTGCTACCTCTACAGGGGGTGTTGATCAGCCCCAGCATTTT. V is TRBV12-5 and J is TRBJ1-5, with 8 bases identical to TRBD1. Germline V gene sequence: CDR1 LGHNT, CDR2 FRNRAP. The CDR3 covers 14 residues. J was trimmed by 5 bases and V by 10 bases; bases with no gene match: 10.

The genes are TRBV6-5 and TRBJ1-1, with 7 bases identical to TRBD1. The CDR3 is 13 residues long. The J segment lost 3 bases and the V segment lost 7 bases, leaving 5 bases of the junction unmatched. CDR1 is MNHEY and CDR2 is SVGAGI in the germline V gene. The CDR3: CASMERGHTEAFF. The DNA for the CDR3 is TGTGCCAGCATGGAGAGGGGGCACACTGAAGCTTTCTTT.

The chain is built from TRBV6-5 and TRBJ1-1; 7 nucleotides line up with TRBD1. The CDR3 is 13 amino acids. The V and J ends lost 5 bases and 4 bases, in that order; junction bases with no gene match: 4. CDR1 is MNHEY, CDR2 SVGAGI, per germline. This chain's CDR3 is CASSTGVGTEAFF. DNA of the CDR3: TGTGCCAGCAGTACAGGGGTTGGCACTGAAGCTTTCTTT.

The chain has TRBV5-4 and TRBJ2-1; TRBD2 agrees at 13 bases. The trim removed 0 bases at V and 7 bases at J, leaving 4 bases unmatched. The germline CDR1 and CDR2 sequences are SGHNT and YYREEE (reference sequence). The CDR3 contains 16 residues. The CDR3 sequence: CASSLVPLAGGNEQFF. As DNA, the CDR3 is TGTGCCAGCAGCTTGGTCCCACTAGCGGGAGGGAATGAGCAGTTCTTC. The entire variable domain, with the rest obtained from reference TRBV5-4 and TRBJ2-1, is as follows: ETGVTQSPTHLIKTRGQQVTLRCSSQSGHNTVSWYQQALGQGPQFIFQYYREEENGRGNFPPRFSGLQFPNYSSELNVNALELDDSALYLCASSLVPLAGGNEQFFGPGTRLTVL.

The J gene is TRBJ1-1, the V gene TRBV7-9, with TRBD1 matching 8 bases. Germline trimming cut 5 bases from V and 7 bases from J; bases unmatched to any gene: 6. The CDR3 runs 13 residues. Germline V gene sequence: CDR1 SEHNR, CDR2 FQNEAQ (reference sequence). DNA of the CDR3: TGTGCCAGCAGCCTCCGACAGGGGAATGAAGCTTTCTTT. It codes for CASSLRQGNEAFF.

This sequence joins TRBV10-3 and TRBJ2-7; 10 bases match TRBD2. The V gene end was trimmed by 7 bases and the J gene end by 7 bases; junction bases not matched to a gene: 7. CDR3 length equals 13 residues. In germline, CDR1 is ENHRY, CDR2 SYGVKD. The CDR3 region has the DNA TGTGCCATCACGAGCGGGAGGGCCGGAGAGCAGTACTTC. Encoded protein: CAITSGRAGEQYF.

Comments on this clone: Other DNA sequences in the same sample also yield this CDR3. The chain joins TRBV19 to TRBJ1-5; TRBD1 aligns across 7 bases. The germline CDR1 and CDR2 sequences are LNHDA and SQIVND (reference sequence). V was pared by 5 bases and J by 7 bases, with 11 bases of the junction left unmatched. This CDR3 comprises 15 residues. CDR3 in DNA: TGTGCCAGTAGTCTCCTCTCGACAGGGAACCAGCCCCAGCATTTT. It specifies CASSLLSTGNQPQHF.

CDR3: CASSASGGRKFEQYF. As DNA, the CDR3 is TGTGCCAGCAGCGCCTCAGGGGGACGGAAGTTCGAGCAGTACTTC. The chain links TRBV28 to TRBJ2-7; TRBD1 matches at 7 bases. The germline gives CDR1 MDHEN, CDR2 SYDVKM. The V gene end was trimmed by 6 bases and the J gene end by 6 bases; junction bases not matched to a gene: 14. This CDR3 spans 15 amino acids.

The chain joins TRBV6-5 to TRBJ2-7; 7 nucleotides match TRBD1. After removal of 6 bases from V and 2 bases from J, the junction contained 10 bases not matched to a gene. This CDR3 contains 15 residues. Germline loops: CDR1 MNHEY, CDR2 SVGAGI. CDR3 nucleotides: TGTGCCAGCAGGCGAGAACGGGACAGCACCTACGAGCAGTACTTC. Translating gives CASRRERDSTYEQYF.

The CDR3 loop is CASTIEGRDEQYF. DNA of the CDR3: TGTGCCAGTACAATCGAGGGCCGGGACGAGCAGTACTTC. The chain carries TRBV2 and TRBJ2-7, with D perhaps TRBD2 (5 bases). Germline CDR1 is SNHLY and CDR2 is FYNNEI. The ends were cut back, 9 bases at V and 5 bases at J, with 17 bases in the middle. The CDR3 has 13 residues.

V and J are TRBV18 and TRBJ2-2; tentatively, D is TRBD2 (5 bases). The CDR3 is 14 residues long. Trimming removed 6 bases at V and 1 base at J, with 9 bases between. The germline V gene encodes CDR1 KGHSH and CDR2 LQKENI. CDR3 residues: CASSPGKNTGELFF. For the CDR3, the DNA is TGTGCCAGCTCCCCCGGGAAGAACACCGGGGAGCTGTTTTTT.

V usage is TRBV19 and J usage is TRBJ2-6, with no clear D. Between the trimmed V and J ends, which lost 4 bases and 1 base, there was a span of 8 bases. From germline, CDR1 is LNHDA and CDR2 SQIVND (reference sequence). This CDR3 has 15 amino acids. The CDR3 region has the DNA TGTGCCAGTAGTAGTCACAGTTCTGGGGCCAACGTCCTGACTTTC. Its protein product is CASSSHSSGANVLTF.

This rearrangement joins TRBV30 to TRBJ2-1; TRBD2 matches 8 bases. This CDR3 spans 14 amino acids. The germline gives CDR1 GTSNPN, CDR2 SVGIG (reference sequence). The ends lost 2 bases at V and 3 bases at J; junction bases unmatched: 3. DNA of the CDR3: TGTGCCTGGAGTACTAGCGGCGGCTACAATGAGCAGTTCTTC. Translated: CAWSTSGGYNEQFF.

This clone was detected once. The chain uses TRBV7-9 and TRBJ2-1, with 11 nucleotides matching TRBD2. CDR3 length equals 16 residues. CDR1 is SEHNR, CDR2 FQNEAQ, per germline (reference sequence). Germline trimming cut 6 bases from V and 1 base from J; bases unmatched to any gene: 5. Written as DNA, the CDR3 is TGTGCCAGCAGTGGACTAGCGGGCACTTCCTACAATGAGCAGTTCTTC. Translated: CASSGLAGTSYNEQFF.

The chain recombines TRBV4-2 with TRBJ1-2; possibly TRBD1 for D (5 bases). The CDR3 consists of 18 residues. Germline-derived CDR1 and CDR2 are LGHNA and YNFKEQ. V lost 0 bases, J lost 0 bases, and 17 bases lay in between. Here the CDR3 DNA reads TGTGCCAGCAGCCAAGAGTGGGGTGGCCAGGGTACTAACTATGGCTACACCTTC. It yields the protein CASSQEWGGQGTNYGYTF.

V and J are TRBV13 and TRBJ2-7, with 12 positions matching TRBD1. V dropped 5 bases and J dropped 1; count of bases not matched to a gene: 6. The CDR3 contains 16 residues. Germline V CDR1 and CDR2: PRHDT, FYEKMQ (reference sequence). DNA for the CDR3: TGTGCCAGCAGCCCATGGGGACAGGGGGCTTCCTACGAGCAGTACTTC. Translated, it gives CASSPWGQGASYEQYF.

The chain recombines TRBV11-2 with TRBJ2-7, with 7 positions matching TRBD1. CDR3 size: 17 residues. V lost 1 base and J lost 4; bases outside the gene matches: 13. Germline V gives CDR1 SGHAT, CDR2 FQNNGV. The CDR3 nucleotides are TGTGCCAGCAGCTTAGTTCGTACGCAGGGGGTTCGATACGAGCAGTACTTC. Protein: CASSLVRTQGVRYEQYF.

DNA for the CDR3: TGCGCCAGCAGCCAAGCCTTCCCCGGGACAGGGTCAGGTGAGCAGTTCTTC. Translated: CASSQAFPGTGSGEQFF. This chain uses TRBV4-1 with TRBJ2-1, with 9 nucleotides matching TRBD1. The CDR3 is 17 amino acids. From germline, CDR1 is MGHRA and CDR2 YSYEKL. The ends lost 1 base at V and 9 bases at J; junction bases unmatched: 13.

V gene TRBV12-5 combines with J gene TRBJ1-1, with a tentative D call TRBD1 (5 bases). CDR1 is LGHNT, CDR2 FRNRAP, per germline. Trimming cost V 2 bases and J 5 bases, with 15 bases left between them. The CDR3 is 15 amino acids. The CDR3 spells CASGLWQTGGTEAFF. In DNA form, the CDR3 reads TGTGCTAGTGGTTTGTGGCAGACCGGGGGGACTGAAGCTTTCTTT.

CDR3 sequence (DNA): TGTGCCACCAGCAACCCCGAGGGCGACGAGCAGTACTTC. Residues: CATSNPEGDEQYF. The gene calls are TRBV15 and TRBJ2-7; possibly TRBD2 for D (5 bases). V gave up 4 bases and J gave up 5 bases, with 12 bases separating them. The CDR3 is 13 amino acids. From germline, CDR1 is LNHNV and CDR2 YYDKDF (reference sequence).

V gene TRBV6-1 combines with J gene TRBJ1-1, with a possible D match to TRBD1 (6 bases). V shed 8 bases and J shed 3 bases, with 13 bases lying between them. The CDR3 is made up of 13 amino acids. CDR1 MNHNS and CDR2 SASEGT come from the germline V gene. The CDR3 spells CASRVQGDTEAFF. The CDR3 DNA sequence: TGTGCCAGCCGGGTACAGGGCGACACTGAAGCTTTCTTT.

CDR3 protein: CASSTRQGRKETQYF. Written as DNA, the CDR3 is TGTGCCAGCAGCACCAGACAGGGTCGGAAAGAGACCCAGTACTTC. The chain is built from TRBV11-3 and TRBJ2-5, with 7 positions matching TRBD1. CDR3 length: 15 amino acids. V lost 5 bases, J lost 3 bases, and 9 bases stayed unmatched. CDR1 is SGHNT, CDR2 YENEEA, per germline.

The V gene is TRBV29-1, the J gene TRBJ1-4; TRBD1 matches 7 bases. There are 12 residues in the CDR3. Trimming took 3 bases from V and 8 from J; bases not matched to a gene: 3. The germline CDR1 and CDR2 sequences are SQVTM and ANQGSEA. CDR3 DNA sequence: TGCAGCGTTGACCCAGGGGGGGAAAAACTGTTTTTT. It encodes CSVDPGGEKLFF.

This clone showed up just a few times. The sample carries other DNA sequences with the same CDR3. J is TRBJ2-7 and V is TRBV5-6; D is possibly TRBD1 (6 bases). Germline CDR1 SGHDT, CDR2 YYEEEE. Trimming removed 4 bases at V and 2 bases at J, with 10 bases between. This CDR3 spans 13 amino acids. CDR3 sequence: CASSRTATYEQYF. The CDR3 DNA sequence: TGTGCCAGCAGCAGGACAGCGACCTACGAGCAGTACTTC. The full variable domain, with the rest looked up from reference TRBV5-6 and TRBJ2-7, is DAGVTQSPTHLIKTRGQQVTLRCSPKSGHDTVSWYQQALGQGPQFIFQYYEEEERQRGNFPDRFSGHQFPNYSSELNVNALLLGDSALYLCASSRTATYEQYFGPGTRLTVT.

The chain carries TRBV5-4 and TRBJ2-7; 8 bases match TRBD1. Germline V lookup: CDR1 SGHNT, CDR2 YYREEE (reference sequence). V lost 2 bases to trimming and J lost 5 bases; unmatched junction nucleotides: 6. The CDR3 loop spans 14 amino acids. The chain's CDR3 is CASSLTGGKDEQYF. The DNA for the CDR3 is TGTGCCAGCAGCTTAACAGGGGGTAAAGACGAGCAGTACTTC.

The chain uses TRBV18 and TRBJ1-2, with TRBD1 identical over 7 bases. V lost 3 bases, J lost 3 bases, and 10 bases stayed unmatched. Germline CDR1 and CDR2: KGHSH and LQKENI. The CDR3 has 16 residues. The DNA for the CDR3 is TGTGCCAGCTCACCCTCTGCAGGGGGGCAATACTATGGCTACACCTTC. Amino acid sequence: CASSPSAGGQYYGYTF.

The V gene is TRBV15, the J gene TRBJ1-1; TRBD1 agrees at 10 bases. The germline gives CDR1 LNHNV, CDR2 YYDKDF (reference sequence). Germline trimming cut 5 bases from V and 10 bases from J; bases unmatched to any gene: 4. The CDR3 runs 12 residues. The CDR3 here is CATSQDRGRAFF. DNA for the CDR3: TGTGCCACCAGCCAAGACAGGGGGCGAGCTTTCTTT.

The chain has TRBV5-4 and TRBJ2-2; tentative D call: TRBD2 (5 bases). The CDR3 covers 13 residues. Trimming left V 1 base short and J 6 bases short, with 7 bases between. The germline V gene has CDR1 SGHNT and CDR2 YYREEE (reference sequence). CDR3 nucleotide sequence: TGTGCCAGCAGCTTGAGCGGTCCCGGGGAGCTGTTTTTT. Translation: CASSLSGPGELFF.